This is a list of T cell receptor beta chains from one sample in a study of T cell responses to AZD1222 COVID-19 vaccine. Here immunoSEQ multiplex PCR was the method, and the copy in TCRdb shows in-frame clones only, minus some. The sample records over 150,000 clones, approximately 87% being singletons. This specimen consisted of peripheral blood, obtained 28 days after the second AZD1222 dose. These receptors originate from an adult who received the AZD1222 COVID-19 vaccine. Each CDR3 is given with its conserved first and last residue. A D gene is named only where the DNA matches it firmly. Size tells how often a clone was seen (once, few, many) or the class of an expanded clone, and some rows leave it out.

>TRBV6-2/TRBV6-3|NA|NA|TRBJ2-1
CASSRKGNEQFF
TGTGCCAGCAGTCGGAAGGGCAATGAGCAGTTCTTC
>TRBV19|NA|NA|TRBJ2-1
CASSSYRDQGAYNEQFF
TGTGCCAGTAGCAGTTACAGGGACCAAGGGGCTTACAATGAGCAGTTCTTC
>TRBV6-5|NA|NA|TRBJ1-2
CVSSYSGTHYGYTF
TGTGTCAGCAGTTACTCGGGGACCCACTATGGCTACACCTTC
>TRBV28|TRBD1|NA|TRBJ1-1
CASSQTGLEAFF
TGTGCCAGCAGCCAGACAGGGTTGGAAGCTTTCTTT
>TRBV5-1|NA|NA|TRBJ2-7
CASRLMSYEQYF
TGCGCCAGCCGACTTATGAGCTACGAGCAGTACTTC
>TRBV18|TRBD1|NA|TRBJ1-3
CASSPWDRGNTIYF
TGTGCCAGCTCACCATGGGACAGAGGAAACACCATATATTTT
>TRBV29-1|NA|NA|TRBJ2-1
CSARPEAGLNEQFF
TGCAGCGCACGGCCGGAAGCGGGTCTAAATGAGCAGTTCTTC
>TRBV12-3/TRBV12-4|NA|NA|TRBJ2-1
CASKTDGGGEQFF
TGTGCCAGCAAGACGGACGGGGGTGGGGAGCAGTTCTTC
>TRBV12-5|NA|NA|TRBJ1-3
CASGLEPTPGNTIYF
TGTGCTAGTGGTTTAGAGCCGACCCCGGGGAACACCATATATTTT
>TRBV27|TRBD1|once|TRBJ1-1
CASSYPTGEIEAFF
TGTGCCAGCAGTTACCCTACAGGGGAGATTGAAGCTTTCTTT
>TRBV2|NA|NA|TRBJ1-1
CASSEALWVAFF
TGTGCCAGCAGTGAAGCCTTGTGGGTAGCTTTCTTT
>TRBV27|TRBD1|NA|TRBJ1-1
CASSYEDPRGATEAFF
TGTGCCAGCAGTTACGAAGACCCCAGGGGGGCCACTGAAGCTTTCTTT
>TRBV30|NA|NA|TRBJ2-5
CAWDLRETQYF
TGTGCCTGGGACTTACGGGAGACCCAGTACTTC
>TRBV15|NA|NA|TRBJ2-2
CATSLRNTGELFF
TGTGCCACCTCTCTGCGCAACACCGGGGAGCTGTTTTTT
>TRBV4-2|NA|NA|TRBJ2-6
CASSQDLGPGANVLTF
TGTGCCAGCAGCCAAGATCTCGGCCCTGGGGCCAACGTCCTGACTTTC
>TRBV10-1|NA|NA|TRBJ1-4
CASGGEGTGEKLFF
TGCGCCAGCGGAGGGGAGGGTACCGGTGAAAAACTGTTTTTT
>TRBV3-1/TRBV3-2|NA|NA|TRBJ2-3
CASSQDGGDTQYF
TGTGCCAGCAGCCAAGATGGCGGGGATACGCAGTATTTT
>TRBV7-2|NA|once|TRBJ2-1
CASSLVPSSYNEQFF
TGTGCCAGCAGCTTGGTCCCTTCCTCTTACAATGAGCAGTTCTTC
>TRBV7-9|TRBD1|few|TRBJ1-5
CASSLGTGDNQPQHF
TGTGCCAGCAGCTTAGGGACAGGGGACAATCAGCCCCAGCATTTT
>TRBV5-1|NA|NA|TRBJ2-2
CASSFNEREVVTGELFF
TGCGCCAGCAGCTTCAATGAAAGGGAGGTCGTGACCGGGGAGCTGTTTTTT
>TRBV19|TRBD1|NA|TRBJ2-2
CASSLPGQGAGELFF
TGTGCCAGTAGTCTACCGGGACAGGGTGCCGGGGAGCTGTTTTTT
>TRBV6-5|NA|NA|TRBJ2-3
CASSPATGRTDTQYF
TGTGCCAGCAGTCCCGCGACGGGGCGCACAGATACGCAGTATTTT
>TRBV15|NA|many|TRBJ2-3
CATSRDQGDTQYF
TGTGCCACCAGCAGAGATCAGGGGGATACGCAGTATTTT
>TRBV18|NA|NA|TRBJ1-5
CASSIDGFNQPQHF
TGTGCCAGCTCTATCGACGGCTTCAATCAGCCCCAGCATTTT
>TRBV25-1|NA|NA|TRBJ1-1
CASSEYGPRQLNTEAFF
TGTGCCAGCAGTGAATATGGACCCAGGCAATTGAACACTGAAGCTTTCTTT
>TRBV9|NA|NA|TRBJ1-1
CASSLTGNTEAFF
TGTGCCAGCAGCCTTACGGGGAACACTGAAGCTTTCTTT
>TRBV9|TRBD2|few|TRBJ2-2
CASSVGGGTGELFF
TGTGCCAGCAGCGTAGGCGGGGGCACCGGGGAGCTGTTTTTT
>TRBV3-1/TRBV3-2|NA|NA|TRBJ2-7
CASSQGTGTEQYF
TGTGCCAGCAGCCAAGGCACAGGAACCGAGCAGTACTTC
>TRBV3-1/TRBV3-2|TRBD2|NA|TRBJ2-2
CASSQPRGGRSRLTNTGELFF
TGTGCCAGCAGCCAACCACGGGGGGGGCGAAGCCGCTTAACGAACACCGGGGAGCTGTTTTTT
>TRBV5-8|NA|once|TRBJ1-2
CASSFGQIAYGYTF
TGTGCCAGCAGCTTTGGTCAGATCGCCTATGGCTACACCTTC
>TRBV5-4|NA|NA|TRBJ1-3
CASSLGESSGNTIYF
TGTGCCAGCAGCTTGGGGGAGAGCTCTGGAAACACCATATATTTT
>TRBV10-2|TRBD1|NA|TRBJ2-1
CASSDGTGAQHEQFF
TGCGCCAGCAGTGACGGGACAGGGGCCCAGCATGAGCAGTTCTTC
>TRBV3-1/TRBV3-2|NA|NA|TRBJ1-1
CASSQLRMNTEAFF
TGTGCCAGCAGCCAATTGCGGATGAACACTGAAGCTTTCTTT
>TRBV6-5|TRBD2|NA|TRBJ2-1
CASRGRGGRNEQFF
TGTGCCAGCAGGGGGCGGGGGGGCCGCAATGAGCAGTTCTTC
>TRBV10-3|NA|few|TRBJ2-1
CAISKRGESSYNEQFF
TGTGCCATCAGTAAACGAGGGGAAAGCTCCTACAATGAGCAGTTCTTC
>TRBV5-8|NA|once|TRBJ2-7
CASSRGGRLYEQYF
TGTGCCAGCAGTCGGGGTGGACGGCTTTACGAGCAGTACTTC
>TRBV15|NA|NA|TRBJ2-2
CATSRKGGQTGELFF
TGTGCCACCAGCAGAAAAGGGGGGCAAACCGGGGAGCTGTTTTTT
>TRBV6-5|NA|NA|TRBJ1-5
CASCYSNQPQHF
TGTGCCAGCTGTTATAGCAATCAGCCCCAGCATTTT
>TRBV6-4|TRBD2|once|TRBJ2-3
CASSEDSGGVDTQYF
TGTGCCAGCAGTGAAGATAGCGGGGGGGTAGATACGCAGTATTTT
>TRBV5-4|NA|NA|TRBJ1-6
CASRFLGDNSPLHF
TGTGCCAGCAGGTTTTTAGGGGATAATTCACCCCTCCACTTT
>TRBV30|NA|NA|TRBJ1-1
CAWNPGNKAFF
TGTGCCTGGAACCCGGGAAACAAAGCTTTCTTT
>TRBV18|TRBD1|NA|TRBJ1-4
CASSSDRVEKLFF
TGTGCCAGCTCATCCGACAGGGTCGAAAAACTGTTTTTT
>TRBV7-8|NA|NA|TRBJ1-5
CASSHHRVRQPQHF
TGTGCCAGCAGCCACCACAGGGTGAGGCAGCCCCAGCATTTT
>TRBV6-1|NA|NA|TRBJ1-5
CASTEDSKSNQPQHF
TGTGCCAGCACTGAAGACTCGAAAAGCAATCAGCCCCAGCATTTT
>TRBV7-9|NA|once|TRBJ2-3
CASSLVGLSTDTQYF
TGTGCCAGCAGCTTAGTGGGGTTGAGCACAGATACGCAGTATTTT